Below are 2 T cell receptor beta chains sequenced from a single sample in a study of T cell repertoires in cytomegalovirus infection. TCRdb independently ran MiXCR on the reads; one entry per CDR3 protein. The sample yields about 700,000 distinct CDR3 sequences, 30% to 35% seen once. These receptors are not linked to any known antigen. Source: cultured PBMCs, taken from culture after CMV antigen stimulation. These receptor sequences come from a human donor in good health (CMV status not recorded). Some clones in this sample may be carry-over from other donors' samples.

The chain couples TRBV28 to TRBJ1-2; 9 bases map to TRBD1. The length of the CDR3 is 14 residues. Germline CDR1 reads MDHEN; CDR2 reads SYDVKM. V lost 5 bases to trimming and J lost 8 bases; unmatched junction nucleotides: 9. The CDR3 DNA sequence: TGTGCCAGCAGTCCCGGACAGGGGACTGGAGGCTACACCTTC. Encoded protein: CASSPGQGTGGYTF.

V is TRBV4-2 and J is TRBJ2-7, with TRBD2 identical over 9 bases. The CDR3 is made up of 18 amino acids. CDR1 is LGHNA and CDR2 is YNFKEQ in the germline V gene. V shed 0 bases and J 0 bases; nucleotides not matched to a gene: 9. The CDR3 region is CASSQDNPSSGTSYEQYF. The DNA for the CDR3 is TGTGCCAGCAGCCAAGATAATCCCTCTAGCGGGACCTCCTACGAGCAGTACTTC.